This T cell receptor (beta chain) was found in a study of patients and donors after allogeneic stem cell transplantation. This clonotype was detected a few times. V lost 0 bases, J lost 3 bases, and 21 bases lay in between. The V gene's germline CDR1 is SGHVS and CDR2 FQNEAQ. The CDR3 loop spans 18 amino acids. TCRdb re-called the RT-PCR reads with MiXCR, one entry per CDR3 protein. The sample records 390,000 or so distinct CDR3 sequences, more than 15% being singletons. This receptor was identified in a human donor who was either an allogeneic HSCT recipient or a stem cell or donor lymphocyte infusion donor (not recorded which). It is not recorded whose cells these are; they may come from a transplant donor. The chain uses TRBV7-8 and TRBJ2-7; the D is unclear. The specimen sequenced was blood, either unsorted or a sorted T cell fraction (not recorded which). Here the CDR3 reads CASSLARMTPLKDYEQYF. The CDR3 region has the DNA TGTGCCAGCAGCTTAGCGAGGATGACACCACTAAAAGACTACGAGCAGTACTTC.